Here is one TCR beta chain with its context. The trim removed 1 base at V and 3 bases at J, leaving 11 bases unmatched. Germline CDR1 is MGHRA and CDR2 is YSYEKL. The length of the CDR3 is 19 residues. The data are from a study of blood T cell repertoires in COVID-19. At the level of the study: PBMCs, B-cell-depleted T cells, or T cells provided the cDNA or gDNA that made up the material.

Sequencing used immunoSEQ multiplex PCR; TCRdb keeps in-frame clones, though not all of them. The sample has approximately 75,000 clones, approximately 85% seen once. The sequenced sample was peripheral blood. This receptor was obtained from a man older than 75 with acute or convalescent COVID-19. The J gene is TRBJ2-3, the V gene TRBV4-1; 12 bases are a match to TRBD2. The CDR3 DNA sequence: TGCGCCAGCAGCCAAGGAACTAGCGGGGGGCGTGGGGGGACAGATACGCAGTATTTT. Its translation is CASSQGTSGGRGGTDTQYF.